Listed here is a single TCR beta chain. These data are taken from a study of PD-L1 blockade in urothelial cancer. Study context: Males with urothelial cancer arising in the bladder constituted about 90% of the roughly 30 patients.

The V and J ends lost 0 bases and 6 bases respectively, with 5 bases between them. The CDR3 is 12 residues long. Germline values: CDR1 MNHNY, CDR2 SVGAGI (reference sequence). Assay used: immunoSEQ multiplex PCR; TCRdb lists only in-frame clones, some missing. The data show tens of thousands of clones, 90% seen once. Documented time point: pretreatment peripheral blood. This clonotype was sampled from a man in his 60s with urothelial cancer. The V gene is TRBV6-6, the J gene TRBJ1-2; D call uncertain. The specimen was PBMCs, collected around atezolizumab (anti-PD-L1) treatment. The DNA of the CDR3 is TGTGCCAGCAGTTACTCGGCTGATGGCTACACCTTC. Protein sequence: CASSYSADGYTF.